Presented here are 21 T cell receptor beta chains from one specimen sequenced in a study of cytomegalovirus exposure and HLA in healthy donors. Primers: 60 Vbeta forward and 13 Jbeta reverse. Produced via immunoSEQ multiplex PCR; TCRdb's table is partial and in-frame only. This sample has about 200,000 clones, with roughly 80% found just once. Material for sequencing was PBMCs. The receptors were sampled from a woman in her 50s in good health and CMV-seropositive.

This rearrangement joins TRBV2 to TRBJ2-3; 7 bases line up with TRBD2. Germline values: CDR1 SNHLY, CDR2 FYNNEI. This CDR3 has 13 residues. V was pared by 7 bases and J by 6 bases, with 7 bases of the junction left unmatched. In nucleotides, the CDR3 is TGTGCCAGCAACTGGGCGGGAGCCGATACGCAGTATTTT. Translating gives CASNWAGADTQYF.

V gene TRBV28 combines with J gene TRBJ1-2; 11 bases match TRBD1. CDR3 length equals 16 residues. V trimming: 4 bases; J trimming: 9 bases; junction bases outside the gene matches: 13. CDR1 and CDR2 from the germline V gene are MDHEN and SYDVKM. The CDR3 nucleotides read TGTGCCAGCAGTTCCGATGGACAGGGGGCGAGGAAAAGCTACACCTTC. It codes for CASSSDGQGARKSYTF.

This chain joins TRBV6-6 and TRBJ1-3; tentative D call: TRBD1 (6 bases). The V gene lost 0 bases and the J gene lost 2 bases, with 11 bases spanning the gap. This CDR3 region has 16 residues. CDR1 is MNHNY, CDR2 SVGAGI, per germline (reference sequence). Here the CDR3 DNA reads TGTGCCAGCAGTTACTCAGGGGGTAGAACTGGAAACACCATATATTTT. Protein sequence: CASSYSGGRTGNTIYF.

Note on this clone: An end of the junction differs from the germline gene, which may be a read error. V gene TRBV7-9 combines with J gene TRBJ2-7; D remains unclear. This CDR3 has 11 residues. Germline assignment: CDR1 SEHNR and CDR2 FQNEAQ (reference sequence). CDR3 coding DNA: TGTTCCAGCAGCTTGTACTACGAGCAGTACTTC. It encodes CSSSLYYEQYF.

This chain links TRBV5-4 with TRBJ1-1; 7 bases align to TRBD1. CDR3 size: 14 residues. V shed 4 bases and J 1 base; nucleotides not matched to a gene: 4. Germline CDR1 SGHNT, CDR2 YYREEE (reference sequence). CDR3 in amino acids: CASSLQGTNTEAFF. Written as DNA, the CDR3 is TGTGCCAGCAGCCTACAGGGGACGAACACTGAAGCTTTCTTT.

The chain joins TRBV2 to TRBJ2-5; no definite D call. V was clipped by 9 bases and J by 4 bases, with 12 bases between them. This CDR3 has 12 residues. Germline V gene sequence: CDR1 SNHLY, CDR2 FYNNEI. CDR3: CASGWARETQYF. The CDR3 DNA follows: TGTGCCAGTGGTTGGGCGCGAGAGACCCAGTACTTC.

This sequence joins TRBV27 and TRBJ1-5, with 8 positions matching TRBD1. The junction had 12 bases not matched to a gene; V was cut back by 6 bases and J by 5 bases. Germline V gene lookup returns CDR1 MNHEY and CDR2 SMNVEV (reference sequence). The CDR3 covers 16 residues. The CDR3 is CASRRRVGQGDQPQHF. CDR3 in DNA: TGTGCCAGCAGGCGGAGAGTAGGACAGGGCGATCAGCCCCAGCATTTT.

The genes are TRBV6-5 and TRBJ2-3; TRBD1 matches 9 bases. The CDR3 has 15 amino acids. Germline CDR1 MNHEY, CDR2 SVGAGI. V shed 6 bases and J 4 bases; nucleotides not matched to a gene: 8. CDR3 in amino acids: CASSLGQGRADTQYF. The CDR3 DNA is TGTGCCAGCAGCCTCGGACAGGGGAGGGCAGATACGCAGTATTTT.

The chain is built from TRBV7-2 and TRBJ1-2; no clear D gene. The CDR3 consists of 15 residues. Germline V CDR1 and CDR2: SGHTA, FQGNSA. V was clipped by 1 base and J by 1 base, with 10 bases between them. The DNA for the CDR3 is TGTGCCAGCAGCTTAGGACTGATAGATAACTATGGCTACACCTTC. The encoded protein is CASSLGLIDNYGYTF. Looking up the rest from reference TRBV7-2 and TRBJ1-2 gives the full variable domain: GAGVSQSPSNKVTEKGKDVELRCDPISGHTALYWYRQSLGQGLEFLIYFQGNSAPDKSGLPSDRFSAERTGGSVSTLTIQRTQQEDSAVYLCASSLGLIDNYGYTFGSGTRLTVV.

This chain uses TRBV19 with TRBJ2-4, with D perhaps TRBD2 (5 bases). Germline CDR1 is LNHDA and CDR2 is SQIVND (reference sequence). Trimming took off 7 bases at V and 7 bases at J, with 29 bases between the two ends. The CDR3 is 18 amino acids. This chain's CDR3 is CASTPRGLTPGVLNIQYF. As DNA, the CDR3 is TGTGCCAGTACCCCCCGAGGCCTCACACCCGGGGTTTTGAACATTCAGTACTTC.

V usage is TRBV18 and J usage is TRBJ2-7; 9 nucleotides line up with TRBD1. CDR1 and CDR2 (germline): KGHSH, LQKENI. J lost 7 bases, V lost 5 bases, and 9 bases had no gene match. The CDR3 consists of 14 residues. The CDR3 loop reads CASSSTGGVYEQYF. As DNA, the CDR3 is TGTGCCAGCTCATCGACAGGGGGGGTGTATGAGCAGTACTTC.

The chain uses TRBV5-4 and TRBJ2-1; TRBD1 agrees at 8 bases. The CDR3 covers 14 residues. Germline V gene data show CDR1 as SGHNT and CDR2 as YYREEE (reference sequence). The junction had 11 bases not matched to a gene; V was cut back by 3 bases and J by 12 bases. CDR3 sequence reads: CASSSKDREDVQFF. CDR3 coding DNA: TGTGCCAGCAGCTCAAAGGACAGGGAAGATGTGCAGTTCTTC.

The chain links TRBV7-9 to TRBJ2-5; 13 positions agree with TRBD2. The CDR3 is 17 amino acids. Unmatched junction bases numbered 7, after V lost 1 base and J lost 5 bases. Germline CDR1 and CDR2: SEHNR and FQNEAQ (reference sequence). DNA of the CDR3: TGTGCCAGCAGCTTAGGCACTAGCGGGAGGGCCTGGGAGACCCAGTACTTC. The encoded protein is CASSLGTSGRAWETQYF.

This clone was counted a few times. This CDR3 reads CASSEFRTDSSSGGYTF. The DNA of the CDR3 is TGTGCCAGCAGTGAATTTCGGACGGATTCGTCGTCGGGGGGCTACACCTTC. The chain has TRBV25-1 and TRBJ1-2; no clear D. Deletions cut 1 base from V and 8 bases from J, with 23 bases between. CDR1 and CDR2 from the germline V gene are MGHDK and SYGVNS. The CDR3 loop spans 17 amino acids.

The V call is TRBV7-2, the J call TRBJ1-2, with TRBD1 matching over 8 bases. The junction had 3 bases not matched to a gene; V was cut back by 2 bases and J by 7 bases. The germline CDR1 and CDR2 sequences are SGHTA and FQGNSA. The CDR3 runs to 13 residues. The CDR3 DNA reads TGTGCCAGCAGCTTAAGGGACAGGACTGGCTACACCTTC. Residues: CASSLRDRTGYTF.

V is TRBV7-3 and J is TRBJ1-5; D uncertain. CDR1 and CDR2 (germline): SGHTA, FQGTGA. The CDR3 is 14 residues long. Trimming took 5 bases from V and 0 from J, leaving 8 bases between them. CDR3: CASSPRSSNQPQHF. For the CDR3, the DNA is TGTGCCAGCAGCCCTCGGAGTAGCAATCAGCCCCAGCATTTT.

The chain couples TRBV6-5 to TRBJ2-3; tentatively, D is TRBD2 (7 bases). Germline assignment: CDR1 MNHEY and CDR2 SVGAGI. V was pared by 5 bases and J by 2 bases, with 14 bases between. This CDR3 spans 15 amino acids. CDR3 amino acids: CASSKRGGATDTQYF. The CDR3 DNA reads TGTGCCAGCAGTAAACGAGGGGGGGCCACAGATACGCAGTATTTT.

The chain couples TRBV18 to TRBJ2-1; TRBD2 agrees at 7 bases. This CDR3 comprises 15 residues. J gave up 0 bases and V 3 bases, and 2 bases lay outside the gene matches. Germline assignment: CDR1 KGHSH and CDR2 LQKENI. CDR3: CASSPLADSYNEQFF. DNA of the CDR3: TGTGCCAGCTCACCTCTAGCGGACTCCTACAATGAGCAGTTCTTC.

The rearrangement uses TRBV6-6 and TRBJ2-7, with 10 bases identical to TRBD1. This CDR3 has 16 residues. CDR1 and CDR2 (germline): MNHNY, SVGAGI (reference sequence). V dropped 6 bases and J dropped 7; count of bases not matched to a gene: 15. CDR3: CASRHPGTGDLGEQYF. Here the CDR3 DNA reads TGTGCCAGCAGGCACCCCGGGACAGGGGATCTAGGGGAGCAGTACTTC.

This clone showed up just once. The chain has TRBV4-3 and TRBJ1-1; D unclear. CDR3 size: 11 residues. V was pared by 3 bases and J by 5 bases, with 4 bases between. Germline CDR1 reads LGHNA; CDR2 reads YSLEER. In nucleotides, the CDR3 is TGCGCCAGCAGCCACCATACTGAAGCTTTCTTT. Encoded protein: CASSHHTEAFF.

The gene calls are TRBV4-3 and TRBJ2-1; 8 nucleotides line up with TRBD2. Germline CDR1 is LGHNA and CDR2 is YSLEER. This CDR3 has 18 residues. V dropped 2 bases and J dropped 3; count of bases not matched to a gene: 12. DNA of the CDR3: TGCGCCAGCAGCCAACGTTTTTTAAGCGGGGGATACTACAATGAGCAGTTCTTC. Amino acids: CASSQRFLSGGYYNEQFF.